This T cell receptor (beta chain) emerged from a study of blood T cell repertoires in COVID-19. The CDR3 spans 15 residues. The germline CDR1 and CDR2 sequences are KGHSH and LQKENI. Trimming took off 1 base at V and 2 bases at J, with 11 bases between the two ends. The protocol was immunoSEQ multiplex PCR, while the TCRdb copy is restricted to in-frame clones and leaves out a portion. The repertoire holds about 300,000 clones, nearly 90% seen once, with approximately 5% in the top ten. The rearrangement uses TRBV18 and TRBJ1-2, with unresolved D. The receptor was isolated from a woman younger than 45 who had recovered from COVID-19. The source material was PBMCs or T cells enriched from blood (not recorded which). CDR3 nucleotides: TGTGCCAGCTCACCACGAGCGGGGAGAAACTATGGCTACACCTTC. Its protein is CASSPRAGRNYGYTF.